A selection of T cell receptor beta chains follows, all from one sample in a study of PD-L1 blockade in urothelial cancer. Here immunoSEQ multiplex PCR was the method, and the copy in TCRdb shows in-frame clones only, minus some. The table records 30,000 to 40,000 clones, around 80% of them present only once. The input for sequencing was PBMCs, taken around atezolizumab (anti-PD-L1) treatment. These receptors came from a man aged 55 to 70 with urothelial cancer. Each CDR3 is given with its conserved first and last residue. A D gene is named only where the DNA matches it firmly. Clone size is given for some rows only: seen once, a few or many times, or a class if the clone is expanded.

V	J	size	D	DNA	CDR3
TRBV27	TRBJ2-1	.	TRBD2	TGTGCCAGCAGTTCCTTAGCGGGAGTCTCAAATGAGCAGTTCTTC	CASSSLAGVSNEQFF
TRBV29-1	TRBJ1-5	few	TRBD1	TGCAGCGTGGCCACAGGGGCAAATCAGCCCCAGCATTTT	CSVATGANQPQHF
TRBV7-8	TRBJ2-1	once	TRBD2	TGTGCCAGCAGCTTAGCTTTACCGGGACTAGCTGGGAATGAGCAGTTCTTC	CASSLALPGLAGNEQFF
TRBV19	TRBJ2-5	.	.	TGTGCCAGTAGTATGAGCTCCCCCGGTGAGACCCAGTACTTC	CASSMSSPGETQYF
TRBV27	TRBJ1-2	.	TRBD1	TGTGCCAGCAGTTTCCGCCCCGACAGGGCCTATGGCTACACCTTC	CASSFRPDRAYGYTF
TRBV11-2	TRBJ2-7	.	TRBD2	TGTGCCAGCAGGGGGATAGCGGGGGCCTACGAGCAGTACTTC	CASRGIAGAYEQYF
TRBV29-1	TRBJ2-1	.	TRBD1	TGCAGCGTCTGGACAGGCCGCAATGAGCAGTTCTTC	CSVWTGRNEQFF
TRBV6-5	TRBJ1-1	.	.	TGTGCCAGCAGCCCCTTAAACATACCGAACACTGAAGCTTTCTTT	CASSPLNIPNTEAFF
TRBV6-8	TRBJ2-7	.	.	TGTGCCAGCAGACGGCCCAGGGGCGCTTACGAGCAGTACTTC	CASRRPRGAYEQYF
TRBV29-1	TRBJ2-1	.	.	TGCAGCGTCCCTGGGCCAAGGCCAGGTGAGCAGTTCTTC	CSVPGPRPGEQFF
TRBV7-8	TRBJ1-5	.	TRBD1	TGTGCCAGCAGCCTACGGGACAGCCAAATTCAGCCCCAGCATTTT	CASSLRDSQIQPQHF
TRBV5-1	TRBJ1-6	.	.	TGCGCCAGCAGGCCTAGGACAGATTTTAATTCACCCCTCCACTTT	CASRPRTDFNSPLHF
TRBV19	TRBJ1-2	.	.	TGTGCCAGTAAGTCCCGGACAGCGAACTATGGCTACACCTTC	CASKSRTANYGYTF
TRBV7-9	TRBJ1-1	.	.	TGTGCCAGCAGCTTCGCAGGGAACACTGAAGCTTTCTTT	CASSFAGNTEAFF
TRBV25-1	TRBJ2-1	once	TRBD2	TGTGCCAGCTGTCCTAGCGGTGAACGGGAGCAGTTCTTC	CASCPSGEREQFF
TRBV5-1	TRBJ1-1	.	.	TGCGCCAGCAGCTTGGGTGGCGCGGGGACTGAAGCTTTCTTT	CASSLGGAGTEAFF
TRBV11-2	TRBJ2-3	.	TRBD2	TGTGCCAGCAGCTTAAGGCTCGACGGAGCGGGGGGGCCAGATACGCAGTATTTT	CASSLRLDGAGGPDTQYF
TRBV7-2	TRBJ2-5	.	.	TGTGCCAGCAGCGAGCAGGGTTTAAGGAACCTGGAGACCCAGTACTTC	CASSEQGLRNLETQYF
TRBV28	TRBJ1-2	.	TRBD1	TGTGCCAGCATTAGACAGGGGAATGGCTACACCTTC	CASIRQGNGYTF
TRBV10-2	TRBJ2-2	.	TRBD1	TGCGCCAGCAGCCCCAAACAGGGGGCGGACACCGGGGAGCTGTTTTTT	CASSPKQGADTGELFF
TRBV6-5	TRBJ1-2	.	.	TGTGCCAGCAGTTTTGGAGGATTGTCCCACTTC	CASSFGGLSHF
TRBV4-1	TRBJ1-3	.	.	TGCGCCAGCAGCCAGGACACTTTCGGAAACACCATATATTTT	CASSQDTFGNTIYF
TRBV28	TRBJ2-7	.	.	TGTGCCAGCAGTTTCTTTGTTTCCATGCAGGGATCGTCCTACGAGCAGTACTTC	CASSFFVSMQGSSYEQYF
TRBV6-5	TRBJ2-1	.	TRBD1	TGTGCCAGCAGTCGGACAGGGCGGAATGAGCAGTTCTTC	CASSRTGRNEQFF
TRBV6-5	TRBJ2-3	.	TRBD1	TGTGCCAGCAGTTACAGGACAGGGGCGGGCGCAGATACGCAGTATTTT	CASSYRTGAGADTQYF
TRBV5-6	TRBJ1-5	.	.	TGTGCCAGCAGCCCATCGGCCGGACAGCTCAATCAGCCCCAGCATTTT	CASSPSAGQLNQPQHF
TRBV27	TRBJ1-5	.	TRBD1	TGTGCCAGCAGTCCTAGCCTCGGGACAGGCCAGCCCCAGCATTTT	CASSPSLGTGQPQHF
TRBV28	TRBJ2-6	once	.	TGTGCCCACTCCTCTGGGGCCAACGTCCTGACTTTC	CAHSSGANVLTF
TRBV6-1	TRBJ1-2	few	TRBD1	TGTGCCAGCAGTGACCCGACAGGGTTTAGGAGCTACACCTTC	CASSDPTGFRSYTF
TRBV6-5	TRBJ2-7	.	.	TGTGCCAGCAGTCGCCACAGGGATTACGAGCAGTACTTC	CASSRHRDYEQYF
TRBV27	TRBJ2-5	few	TRBD2	TGTGCCAGCAGTTTTCAGCGGGAGAGCCAAGAGACCCAGTACTTC	CASSFQRESQETQYF
TRBV11-2	TRBJ2-1	.	.	TGTGCCAGCAGTCCAGGGCACAGGGGGAGACAGCGGGATAACAATGAGCAGTTCTTC	CASSPGHRGRQRDNNEQFF
TRBV27	TRBJ2-4	once	.	TGTGCCAGCAGTTCTACAGCCAAAAACATTCAGTACTTC	CASSSTAKNIQYF
TRBV4-1	TRBJ2-7	.	TRBD2	TGCGCCAGCAGCCTACTAGCGGGGGGGCCCTACGAGCAGTACTTC	CASSLLAGGPYEQYF
TRBV5-7	TRBJ2-5	.	.	TGTGCCAGCAGCTCATGGACGGCCTGTCTCGGGGCCCAGTACTTC	CASSSWTACLGAQYF
TRBV6-1	TRBJ2-3	once	TRBD1	TGTGCCAGCAGTGGGGCAGGGGGCATTCGCACAGATACGCAGTATTTT	CASSGAGGIRTDTQYF
TRBV30	TRBJ1-5	few	.	TGTGCCTGGAGTGTACGGGGGGACACGGATCATCAGCCCCAGCATTTT	CAWSVRGDTDHQPQHF